This TCR beta chain appears in the sequencing data of a study of cytomegalovirus exposure and HLA in healthy donors. Study-level points and caveats: In a later analysis, TCR beta V- and J-gene trimming was associated with a missense DCLRE1C variant.

Primers: 60 Vbeta forward and 13 Jbeta reverse. Clones were read by immunoSEQ multiplex PCR, and TCRdb kept only the in-frame ones, dropping some. The data contain 130,000 to 150,000 clones, 80% of them singletons. In regard to this clone: Its antigen is unidentified.

The sequence derives from a male donor in good health and CMV-seropositive. Sample: PBMCs.

CDR3: CASSPTGQGAWETQYF. The CDR3 nucleotides are TGCGCCAGCAGCCCCACTGGACAGGGGGCTTGGGAGACCCAGTACTTC. The V gene is TRBV5-1, the J gene TRBJ2-5, with 11 bases that match TRBD1. The CDR3 is made up of 16 amino acids. Trimming removed 4 bases from V and 5 bases from J; junction bases left unmatched: 10. CDR1 SGHRS and CDR2 YFSETQ come from the germline V gene.